This T cell receptor beta chain derives from a study of blood T cell repertoires in COVID-19. Authors' data handling: Amplification of reference gene primers provided the estimated nucleated cell counts. The repertoire was sequenced with immunoSEQ multiplex PCR; TCRdb's copy has only in-frame clones and lacks some. The V and J calls and clone size are taken from that table; D and trimming were inferred from the DNA. The table lists 50,000 to 65,000 clones, roughly 76% of them singletons. This CDR3 contains 13 residues. V lost 0 bases and J 8 bases, leaving 10 bases between the germline ends. Germline V lookup: CDR1 SGHDN, CDR2 FVKESK. This clone was observed once.

The source of this sequence is a woman aged 60-75 years with acute or convalescent COVID-19. V gene TRBV14 combines with J gene TRBJ1-1; no reliable D call. Sequencing input: peripheral blood. The chain's CDR3 is CASSQEWVGEAFF. In nucleotides, the CDR3 is TGTGCCAGCAGCCAAGAGTGGGTCGGGGAAGCTTTCTTT. Variable domain in full (rest from reference TRBV14 and TRBJ1-1): EAGVTQFPSHSVIEKGQTVTLRCDPISGHDNLYWYRRVMGKEIKFLLHFVKESKQDESGMPNNRFLAERTGGTYSTLKVQPAELEDSGVYFCASSQEWVGEAFFGQGTRLTVV.